This T cell receptor (beta chain) is drawn from a study of shared clonotypes between healthy human individuals. Study outcomes and limitations: Clonotypes that were shared across a few donors made up roughly 5% of naive CD4 clonotypes. On the whole, naive subsets had larger estimated richness than memory subsets had. Among donors, the sharing of clonotypes was expected to be influenced by sequencing depth.

Assay: immunoSEQ multiplex PCR; the TCRdb copy retains only in-frame clones and omits some. The sample yields over a million clones, 75% to 85% seen once. On this clone: Its antigen is still unknown.

Germline CDR1 SGDLS, CDR2 YYNGEE. Deletions cut 0 bases from V and 2 bases from J, with 4 bases between. The CDR3 has 13 amino acids. What was sequenced was memory CD4+ T cells from PBMCs. Subset described: CD45RA-negative fraction. The chain carries TRBV9 and TRBJ2-3; the D is unclear. The receptor was derived from a man aged 18 to 30 in good health. Some clones in this sample may be carry-over from other donors' samples. The CDR3 DNA reads TGTGCCAGCAGCGTAGTTGACACAGATACGCAGTATTTT. This encodes CASSVVDTDTQYF.